The 15 T cell receptor beta chains below all came from one sample that was sequenced in a study of cytomegalovirus exposure and HLA in healthy donors. 60 Vbeta and 13 Jbeta primers were used in PCR. TCRdb's copy holds only in-frame clones and misses some; the assay was immunoSEQ multiplex PCR. The table shows about 160,000 clones, with roughly 84% occurring only once. Sequenced material: PBMCs. These receptors all stem from a man between 50 and 59 years old in good health and CMV-seropositive.

This clone was detected once. One end of the junction varies from germline; a read error may be responsible. The V call is TRBV11-3, the J call TRBJ2-7, with a tentative D call TRBD1 (5 bases). The CDR3 has 13 amino acids. Germline assignment: CDR1 SGHNT and CDR2 YENEEA. The CDR3 nucleotides read TGTGCCAGCAGCTTGGACATTTCCTACGAGCGGTACTTC. Amino acids: CASSLDISYERYF.

The chain couples TRBV19 to TRBJ2-2; the match to TRBD2 covers 7 bases. V lost 3 bases to trimming and J lost 10 bases; unmatched junction nucleotides: 14. Germline V lookup: CDR1 LNHDA, CDR2 SQIVND (reference sequence). This CDR3 region has 16 residues. The CDR3 loop reads CASSIPQMGGDEELFF. CDR3 DNA: TGTGCCAGTAGTATTCCCCAGATGGGGGGGGACGAGGAGCTGTTTTTT.

The chain links TRBV7-6 to TRBJ2-5; 7 nucleotides line up with TRBD1. V was pared by 2 bases and J by 1 base, with 1 base of the junction left unmatched. Germline CDR1 is SGHVS and CDR2 is FNYEAQ. The CDR3 length is 14 residues. CDR3 sequence (DNA): TGTGCCAGCAGCTTATCAGGGGGCCAAGAGACCCAGTACTTC. This codes for CASSLSGGQETQYF.

The chain recombines TRBV6-5 with TRBJ1-2; tentatively, D is TRBD1 (5 bases). This CDR3 contains 12 residues. V shed 6 bases and J shed 8 bases, with 13 bases lying between them. Germline V gene sequence: CDR1 MNHEY, CDR2 SVGAGI. The CDR3 sequence is CASSVQSGGYTF. The DNA of the CDR3 is TGTGCCAGCAGCGTCCAGTCAGGGGGCTACACCTTC.

The table lists this clone with a count of one. The chain is built from TRBV6-6 and TRBJ1-1, with D possibly being TRBD1 (6 bases). The ends were cut back, 6 bases at V and 6 bases at J, with 11 bases in the middle. CDR1 is MNHNY, CDR2 SVGAGI, per germline (reference sequence). This CDR3 spans 12 amino acids. The CDR3 loop is CASRRQEAEAFF. CDR3 DNA: TGTGCCAGCAGAAGACAGGAGGCTGAAGCTTTCTTT.

This sequence joins TRBV7-2 and TRBJ1-5; 7 nucleotides match TRBD1. V lost 4 bases to trimming and J lost 4 bases; unmatched junction nucleotides: 4. The CDR3 is 14 amino acids. Per germline, CDR1 SGHTA and CDR2 FQGNSA. The CDR3 nucleotides read TGTGCCAGCAGCTCACGACAGGGTAATCAGCCCCAGCATTTT. Its protein product is CASSSRQGNQPQHF.

The V and J genes are TRBV2 and TRBJ2-6; D may be TRBD2 (6 bases). V gave up 8 bases and J gave up 4 bases, with 18 bases separating them. The CDR3 is 16 amino acids. Looked up from germline, CDR1 is SNHLY and CDR2 is FYNNEI. The CDR3 DNA reads as TGTGCCAGCGAGGAGGGTAAATTATCAGGGGCCAACGTCCTGACTTTC. This gives the protein CASEEGKLSGANVLTF. Supplemented by reference TRBV2 and TRBJ2-6, the full variable domain reads EPEVTQTPSHQVTQMGQEVILRCVPISNHLYFYWYRQILGQKVEFLVSFYNNEISEKSEIFDDQFSVERPDGSNFTLKIRSTKLEDSAMYFCASEEGKLSGANVLTFGAGSRLTVL.

V usage is TRBV4-2 and J usage is TRBJ1-6, with D tentatively TRBD1 (5 bases). The V gene lost 1 base and the J gene lost 13 bases, with 14 bases spanning the gap. The germline gives CDR1 LGHNA, CDR2 YNFKEQ. The length of the CDR3 is 14 residues. The CDR3 region has the DNA TGTGCCAGCAGCCAAGGTGTAAGGGGTTCCCCCCTCCACTTT. Translation gives CASSQGVRGSPLHF.

The chain employs TRBV12-5 and TRBJ1-5; 7 bases are shared with TRBD1. The CDR3 extends over 17 amino acids. The trim removed 7 bases at V and 1 base at J, leaving 13 bases unmatched. The germline gives CDR1 LGHNT, CDR2 FRNRAP. The CDR3 loop is CASALELGQKSNQPQHF. CDR3 nucleotide sequence: TGTGCTAGTGCCTTAGAATTGGGACAGAAGAGCAATCAGCCCCAGCATTTT.

The chain couples TRBV9 to TRBJ2-1; 8 bases map to TRBD1. V gave up 0 bases and J gave up 0 bases; unmatched junction bases: 2. CDR3 length: 16 residues. In germline, CDR1 is SGDLS, CDR2 YYNGEE. CDR3 DNA: TGTGCCAGCAGCGTAGGGGGGACAGGCTCCTACAATGAGCAGTTCTTC. Encoded protein: CASSVGGTGSYNEQFF.

This clone was recorded only once. The chain joins TRBV10-2 to TRBJ1-2, with D maybe TRBD1 (6 bases). The CDR3 extends over 16 amino acids. In germline, CDR1 is WSHSY, CDR2 SAAADI. V was shortened by 3 bases and J by 5 bases, with 19 bases between the two germline ends. The DNA for the CDR3 is TGCGCCAGCAGTGAAGTCGGCAGCGGGGGCTCGTATGGCTACACCTTC. Its protein is CASSEVGSGGSYGYTF.

Only a few counts were recorded for this clone. V is TRBV19 and J is TRBJ1-5, with D perhaps TRBD1 (6 bases). Germline loops: CDR1 LNHDA, CDR2 SQIVND (reference sequence). V was pared by 9 bases and J by 3 bases, with 18 bases between. The length of the CDR3 is 15 residues. CDR3 region: CASGEGRGLNQPQHF. In DNA form, the CDR3 reads TGTGCCAGCGGGGAGGGCAGGGGCCTCAATCAGCCCCAGCATTTT.

The chain carries TRBV27 and TRBJ1-1, with 12 bases fitting TRBD1. Germline CDR1 is MNHEY and CDR2 is SMNVEV (reference sequence). J gave up 1 base and V 2 bases, and 5 bases lay outside the gene matches. The CDR3 is 17 residues long. The CDR3 nucleotides are TGTGCCAGCAGTTTACCCGGGACAGGGGGCCGGAACACTGAAGCTTTCTTT. Protein sequence: CASSLPGTGGRNTEAFF.

CDR3 sequence reads: CASSLQGSNTEAFF. CDR3 DNA sequence: TGTGCCAGCAGCTTGCAGGGTAGTAACACTGAAGCTTTCTTT. J is TRBJ1-1 and V is TRBV5-4, with D possibly TRBD1 on 5 matching bases. V was trimmed by 1 base and J by 2 bases, leaving 9 bases between them. Germline CDR1 reads SGHNT; CDR2 reads YYREEE (reference sequence). The CDR3 sequence is 14 residues long.

The sample holds a few counts of this clone. The V call is TRBV11-1, the J call TRBJ1-1, with 8 bases that match TRBD1. From germline, CDR1 is SGHAT and CDR2 FQDESV (reference sequence). This CDR3 comprises 14 residues. V was clipped by 5 bases and J by 6 bases; unmatched bases: 8. The CDR3 sequence: CASSPQGARAEAFF. The CDR3, as DNA: TGTGCCAGCAGCCCCCAGGGGGCGCGCGCTGAAGCTTTCTTT.